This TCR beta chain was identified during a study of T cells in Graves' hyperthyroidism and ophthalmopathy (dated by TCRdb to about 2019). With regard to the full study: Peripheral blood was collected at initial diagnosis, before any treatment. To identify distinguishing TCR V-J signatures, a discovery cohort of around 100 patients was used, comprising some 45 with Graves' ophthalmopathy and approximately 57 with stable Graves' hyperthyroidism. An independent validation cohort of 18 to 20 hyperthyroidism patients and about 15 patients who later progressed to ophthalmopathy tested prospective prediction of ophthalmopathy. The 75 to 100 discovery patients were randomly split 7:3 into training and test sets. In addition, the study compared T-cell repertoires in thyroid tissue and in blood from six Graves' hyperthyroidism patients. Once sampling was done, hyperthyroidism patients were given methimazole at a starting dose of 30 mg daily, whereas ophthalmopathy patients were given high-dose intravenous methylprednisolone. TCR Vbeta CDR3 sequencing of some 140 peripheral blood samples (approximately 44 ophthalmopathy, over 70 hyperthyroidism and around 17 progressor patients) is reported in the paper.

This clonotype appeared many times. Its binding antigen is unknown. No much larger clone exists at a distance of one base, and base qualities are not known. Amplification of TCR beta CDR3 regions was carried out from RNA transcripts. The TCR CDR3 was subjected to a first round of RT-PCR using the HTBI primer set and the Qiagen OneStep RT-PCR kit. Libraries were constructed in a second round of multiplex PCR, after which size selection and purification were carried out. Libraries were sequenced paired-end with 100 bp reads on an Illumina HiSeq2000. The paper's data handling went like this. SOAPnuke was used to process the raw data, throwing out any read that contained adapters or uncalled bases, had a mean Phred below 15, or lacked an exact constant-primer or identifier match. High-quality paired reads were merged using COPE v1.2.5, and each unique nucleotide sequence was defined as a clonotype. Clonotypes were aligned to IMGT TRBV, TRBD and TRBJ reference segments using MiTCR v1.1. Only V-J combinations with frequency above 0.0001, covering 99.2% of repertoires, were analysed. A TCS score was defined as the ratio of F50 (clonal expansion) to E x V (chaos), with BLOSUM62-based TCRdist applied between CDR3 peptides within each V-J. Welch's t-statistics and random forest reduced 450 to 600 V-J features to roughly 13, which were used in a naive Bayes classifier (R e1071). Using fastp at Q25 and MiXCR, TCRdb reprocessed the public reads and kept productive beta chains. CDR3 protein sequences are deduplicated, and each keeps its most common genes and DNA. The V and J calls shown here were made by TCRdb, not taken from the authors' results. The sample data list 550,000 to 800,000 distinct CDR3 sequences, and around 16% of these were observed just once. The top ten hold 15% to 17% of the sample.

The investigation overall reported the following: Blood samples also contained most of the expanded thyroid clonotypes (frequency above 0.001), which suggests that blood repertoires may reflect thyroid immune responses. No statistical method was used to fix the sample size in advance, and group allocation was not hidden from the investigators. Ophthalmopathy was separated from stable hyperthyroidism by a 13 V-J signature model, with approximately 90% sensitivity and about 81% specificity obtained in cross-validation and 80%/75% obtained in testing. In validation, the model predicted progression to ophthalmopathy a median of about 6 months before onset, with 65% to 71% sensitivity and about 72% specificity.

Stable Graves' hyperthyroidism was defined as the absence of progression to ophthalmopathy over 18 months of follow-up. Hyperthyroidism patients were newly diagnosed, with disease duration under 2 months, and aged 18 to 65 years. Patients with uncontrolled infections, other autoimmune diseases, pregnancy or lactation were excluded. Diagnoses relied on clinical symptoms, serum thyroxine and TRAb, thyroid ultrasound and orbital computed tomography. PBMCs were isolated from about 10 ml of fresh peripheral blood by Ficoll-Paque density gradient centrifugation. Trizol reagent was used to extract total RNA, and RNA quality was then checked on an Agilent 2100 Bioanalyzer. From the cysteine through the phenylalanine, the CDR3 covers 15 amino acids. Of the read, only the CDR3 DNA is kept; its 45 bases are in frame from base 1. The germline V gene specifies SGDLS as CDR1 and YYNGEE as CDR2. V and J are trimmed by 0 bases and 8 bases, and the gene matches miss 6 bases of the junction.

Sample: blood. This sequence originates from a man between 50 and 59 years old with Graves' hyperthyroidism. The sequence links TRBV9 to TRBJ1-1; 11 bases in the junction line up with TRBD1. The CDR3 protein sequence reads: CASSVVRTGGAEAFF. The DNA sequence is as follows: TGTGCCAGCAGCGTAGTAAGGACAGGGGGCGCGGAAGCTTTCTTT.